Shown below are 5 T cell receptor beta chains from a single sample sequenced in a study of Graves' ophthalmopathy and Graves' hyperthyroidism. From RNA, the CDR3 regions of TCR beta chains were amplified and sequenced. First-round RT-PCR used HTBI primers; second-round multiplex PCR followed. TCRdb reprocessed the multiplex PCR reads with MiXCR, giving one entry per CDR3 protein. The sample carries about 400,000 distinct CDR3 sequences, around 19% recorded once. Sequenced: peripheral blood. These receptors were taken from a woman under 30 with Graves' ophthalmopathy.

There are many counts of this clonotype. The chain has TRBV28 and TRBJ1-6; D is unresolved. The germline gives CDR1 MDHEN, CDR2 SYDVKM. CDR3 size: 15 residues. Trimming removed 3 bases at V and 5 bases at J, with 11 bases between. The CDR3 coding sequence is TGTGCCAGCAGTTTGCTACGGGAGAATAATTCACCCCTCCACTTT. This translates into CASSLLRENNSPLHF.

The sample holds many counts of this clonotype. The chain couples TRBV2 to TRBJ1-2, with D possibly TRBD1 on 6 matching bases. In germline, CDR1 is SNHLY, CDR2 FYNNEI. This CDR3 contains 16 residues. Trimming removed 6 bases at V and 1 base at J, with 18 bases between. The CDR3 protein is CASRSRRGGLNYGYTF. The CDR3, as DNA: TGTGCCAGCAGAAGCCGCAGGGGAGGTCTTAACTATGGCTACACCTTC.

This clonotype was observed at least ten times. The CDR3 DNA follows: TGCAGTGCTAGAGATTGGGGAAGAGGCAATCAGCCCCAGCATTTT. Amino acids: CSARDWGRGNQPQHF. This chain connects TRBV20-1 to TRBJ1-5, with D unclear. This CDR3 has 15 residues. Germline values: CDR1 DFQATT, CDR2 SNEGSKA (reference sequence). V was trimmed by 0 bases and J by 2 bases, leaving 11 bases between them.

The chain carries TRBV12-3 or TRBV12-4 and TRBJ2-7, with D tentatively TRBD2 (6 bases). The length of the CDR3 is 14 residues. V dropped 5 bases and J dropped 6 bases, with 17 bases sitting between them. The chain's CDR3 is CASSKRGTGREQYF. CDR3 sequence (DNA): TGTGCCAGCAGTAAACGGGGGACGGGACGCGAGCAGTACTTC.

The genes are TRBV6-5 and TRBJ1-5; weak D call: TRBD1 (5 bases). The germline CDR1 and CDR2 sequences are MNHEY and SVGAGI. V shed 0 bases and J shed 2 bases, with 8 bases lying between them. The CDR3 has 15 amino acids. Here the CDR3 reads CASSYSVGGNQPQHF. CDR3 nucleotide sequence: TGTGCCAGCAGTTACTCGGTAGGGGGCAATCAGCCCCAGCATTTT.